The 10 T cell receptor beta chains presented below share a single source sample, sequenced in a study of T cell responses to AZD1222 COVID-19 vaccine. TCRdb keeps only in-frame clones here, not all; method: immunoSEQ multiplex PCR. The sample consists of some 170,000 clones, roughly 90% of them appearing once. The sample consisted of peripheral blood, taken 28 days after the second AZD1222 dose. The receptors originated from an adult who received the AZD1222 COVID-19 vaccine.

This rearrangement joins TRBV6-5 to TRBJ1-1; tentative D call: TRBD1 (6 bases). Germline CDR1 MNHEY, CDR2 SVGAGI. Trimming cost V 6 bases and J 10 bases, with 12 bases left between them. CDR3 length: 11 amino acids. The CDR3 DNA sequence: TGTGCCAGCAGCTACAGGGCCCGAGCTTTCTTT. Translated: CASSYRARAFF.

The CDR3 nucleotides are TGTGCCAGCTCACCGCGGCTGACTAGCGGGGCGGCCCGTCAAGAGACCCAGTACTTC. It translates to CASSPRLTSGAARQETQYF. This rearrangement joins TRBV18 to TRBJ2-5; 11 nucleotides align to TRBD2. Trimming removed 3 bases from V and 2 bases from J; junction bases left unmatched: 14. The CDR3 is 19 amino acids. CDR1 KGHSH and CDR2 LQKENI come from the germline V gene.

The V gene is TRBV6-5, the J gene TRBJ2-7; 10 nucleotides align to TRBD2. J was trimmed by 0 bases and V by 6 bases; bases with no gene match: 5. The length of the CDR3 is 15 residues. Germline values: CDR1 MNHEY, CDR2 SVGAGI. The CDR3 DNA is TGTGCCAGCAGAGACGGACTAGCGGACTCCTACGAGCAGTACTTC. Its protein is CASRDGLADSYEQYF.

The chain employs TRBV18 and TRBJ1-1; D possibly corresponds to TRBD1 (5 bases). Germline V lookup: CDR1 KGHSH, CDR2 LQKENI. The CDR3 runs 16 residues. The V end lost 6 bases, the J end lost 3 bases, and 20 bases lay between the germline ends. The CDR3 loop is CASSPSSGLGDTEAFF. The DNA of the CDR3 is TGTGCCAGCTCCCCTTCCTCCGGGTTGGGGGACACTGAAGCTTTCTTT.

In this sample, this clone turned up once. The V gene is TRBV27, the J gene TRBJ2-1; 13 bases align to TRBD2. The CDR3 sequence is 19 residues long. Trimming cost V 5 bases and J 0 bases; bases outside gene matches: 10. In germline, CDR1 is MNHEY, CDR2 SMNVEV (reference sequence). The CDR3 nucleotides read TGTGCCAGCAGTCCCCTGGGACTAGCGGGGCGGAGCTCCTACAATGAGCAGTTCTTC. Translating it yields CASSPLGLAGRSSYNEQFF.

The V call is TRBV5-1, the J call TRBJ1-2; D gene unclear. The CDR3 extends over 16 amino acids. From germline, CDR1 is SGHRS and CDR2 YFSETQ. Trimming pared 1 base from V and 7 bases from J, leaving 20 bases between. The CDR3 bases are TGCGCCAGCAGCTTGAACCGGCCGGGTGGTTTGGGTGGCTACACCTTC. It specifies CASSLNRPGGLGGYTF. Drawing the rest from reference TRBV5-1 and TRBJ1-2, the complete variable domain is KAGVTQTPRYLIKTRGQQVTLSCSPISGHRSVSWYQQTPGQGLQFLFEYFSETQRNKGNFPGRFSGRQFSNSRSEMNVSTLELGDSALYLCASSLNRPGGLGGYTFGSGTRLTVV.

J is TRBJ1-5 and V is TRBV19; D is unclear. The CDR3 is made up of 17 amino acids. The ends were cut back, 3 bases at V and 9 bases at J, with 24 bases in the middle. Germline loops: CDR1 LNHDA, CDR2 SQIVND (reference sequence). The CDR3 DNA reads TGTGCCAGTAGTATCTCGTCGAACACGTTGGATTATTGGCCCCAGCATTTT. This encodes CASSISSNTLDYWPQHF.

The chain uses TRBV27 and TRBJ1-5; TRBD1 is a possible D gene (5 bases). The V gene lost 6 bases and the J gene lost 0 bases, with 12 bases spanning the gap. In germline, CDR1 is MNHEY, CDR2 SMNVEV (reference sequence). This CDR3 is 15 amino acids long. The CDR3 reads CASSPGGSSNQPQHF. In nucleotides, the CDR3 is TGTGCCAGCAGCCCTGGGGGATCTAGCAATCAGCCCCAGCATTTT.

DNA of the CDR3: TGTGCCAGCAGCTTAACCAGACAGGGCGATGGCTACACCTTC. Protein: CASSLTRQGDGYTF. The chain employs TRBV7-2 and TRBJ1-2; 7 bases are shared with TRBD1. Trimming removed 2 bases from V and 6 bases from J; junction bases left unmatched: 6. This CDR3 has 14 amino acids. From germline, CDR1 is SGHTA and CDR2 FQGNSA.

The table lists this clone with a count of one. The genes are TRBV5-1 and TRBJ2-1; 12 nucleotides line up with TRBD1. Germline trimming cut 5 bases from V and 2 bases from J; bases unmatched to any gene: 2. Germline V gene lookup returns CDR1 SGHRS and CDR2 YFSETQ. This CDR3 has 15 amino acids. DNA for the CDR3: TGCGCCAGCAGTGGGACAGGGGGCCCCTACAATGAGCAGTTCTTC. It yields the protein CASSGTGGPYNEQFF.